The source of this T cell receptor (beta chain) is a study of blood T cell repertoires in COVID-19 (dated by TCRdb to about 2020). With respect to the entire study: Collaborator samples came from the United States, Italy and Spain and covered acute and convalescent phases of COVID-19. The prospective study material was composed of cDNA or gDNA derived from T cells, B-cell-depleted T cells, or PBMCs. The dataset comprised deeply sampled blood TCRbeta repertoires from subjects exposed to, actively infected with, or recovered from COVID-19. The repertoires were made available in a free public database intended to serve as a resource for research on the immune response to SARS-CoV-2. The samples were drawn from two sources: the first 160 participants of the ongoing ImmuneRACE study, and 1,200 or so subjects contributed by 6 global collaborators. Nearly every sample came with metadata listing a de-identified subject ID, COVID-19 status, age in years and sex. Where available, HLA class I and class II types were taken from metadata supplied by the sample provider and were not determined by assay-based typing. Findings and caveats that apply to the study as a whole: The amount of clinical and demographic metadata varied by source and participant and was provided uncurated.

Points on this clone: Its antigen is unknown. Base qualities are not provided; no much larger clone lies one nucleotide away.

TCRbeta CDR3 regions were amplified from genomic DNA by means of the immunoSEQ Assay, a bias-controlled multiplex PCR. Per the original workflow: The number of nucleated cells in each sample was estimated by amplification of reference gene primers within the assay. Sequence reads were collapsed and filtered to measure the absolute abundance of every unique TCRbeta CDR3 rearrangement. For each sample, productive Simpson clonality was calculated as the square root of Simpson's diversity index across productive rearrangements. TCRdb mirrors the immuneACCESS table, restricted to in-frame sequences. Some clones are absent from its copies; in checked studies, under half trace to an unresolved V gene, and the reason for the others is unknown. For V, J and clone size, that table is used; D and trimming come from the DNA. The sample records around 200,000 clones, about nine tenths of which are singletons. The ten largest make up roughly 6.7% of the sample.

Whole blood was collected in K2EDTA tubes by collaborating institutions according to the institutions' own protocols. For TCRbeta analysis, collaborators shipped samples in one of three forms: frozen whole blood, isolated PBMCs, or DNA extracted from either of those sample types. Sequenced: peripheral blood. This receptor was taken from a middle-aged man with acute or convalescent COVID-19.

DNA sequence: TGTGCCAGCAGCTTGGGGCGCAGGTTTACCTTC. The translation is CASSLGRRFTF. The chain couples TRBV5-8 to TRBJ1-2; too little of a D gene remains to name it. At the junction V is shortened by 0 bases and J by 14 bases, with 11 bases in between. CDR1 and CDR2 (SGHTS, YDEGEE) derive from the germline V gene. Its CDR3 holds 11 amino acids, cysteine through phenylalanine. Kept here is only the CDR3 DNA, which spans 33 bases and is read in frame from base 1.